This T cell receptor beta chain was found in a study of Ad26.COV2.S vaccination and SARS-CoV-2 variants. For the study at large: The vaccine Ad26.COV2.S was put into the muscle once, or twice with 56 days between.

Using immunoSEQ multiplex PCR, the repertoire was profiled, and TCRdb retains in-frame clones only, with some absent. The data hold about 350,000 clones, with approximately 85% observed a single time. The treatment is: around 19 received Ad26.COV2.S at low or high dose, single or two shots; about 5 received placebo; per-sample allocation not given. It was on day 63 after the first vaccine or placebo injection that samples were taken. Findings and limits, study-wide: TCR breadth and depth analyses may have underestimated total T cell responses.

This clone was observed once. The antigen is undetermined. The TCR sequence derives from a person between 18 and 65 years old who received the Ad26.COV2.S COVID-19 vaccine or a placebo. The sequencing here drew on peripheral blood, taken in a trial of Ad26.COV2.S vaccine versus placebo.

The CDR3 sequence is CASSLPPGDTQYF. The CDR3 DNA reads TGTGCCAGCAGCCTTCCTCCCGGGGATACGCAGTATTTT. The rearrangement links TRBV3-1 (or the pseudogene TRBV3-2) to TRBJ2-3; D ambiguous. The CDR3 totals 13 residues. The V and J ends lost 4 bases and 6 bases respectively, with 11 bases between them. CDR1 LGHDT and CDR2 YNNKEL come from the germline V gene (reference sequence).